Below, 32 T cell receptor beta chains from the same sample are listed, as sequenced in a study of regulatory T cells in long-lasting Graves disease. The authors built TCR beta libraries using iRepertoire HTBI primers and Arm-PCR of CDR3 regions. TCRdb redid the calling of the multiplex PCR reads with MiXCR, one entry per CDR3 protein. This sample carries fewer than 600,000 distinct CDR3 sequences, around a fifth of them seen once, and the ten largest clones take around 14%. Stated time point: persistent/refractory GD, antithyroid drugs over 5 years with positive TRAb. RNA isolated from PBMCs was used to make the TCR library. Sequenced here: peripheral blood mononuclear cells (PBMCs), sampled when the disease was refractory, from a patient treated with antithyroid drugs. The receptors here all came from a female donor with Graves disease.

This clonotype was seen at least ten times. The chain recombines TRBV7-2 with TRBJ1-2, with 8 bases aligning to TRBD1. The junction had 4 bases not matched to a gene; V was cut back by 0 bases and J by 7 bases. CDR1 is SGHTA and CDR2 is FQGNSA in the germline V gene. The CDR3 is made up of 14 amino acids. The DNA for the CDR3 is TGTGCCAGCAGCTTAGCCGACAGGGGAGGTGGCTACACCTTC. This sequence encodes CASSLADRGGGYTF.

This clonotype was detected many times. The V gene is TRBV19, the J gene TRBJ2-7, with a weak D call TRBD1 (6 bases). V lost 5 bases and J lost 3, with 11 bases in between. This CDR3 is built from 13 residues. CDR1 and CDR2 from the germline V gene are LNHDA and SQIVND (reference sequence). The CDR3 protein is CASSVTGIYEQYF. CDR3 DNA sequence: TGTGCCAGTAGTGTCACAGGGATCTACGAGCAGTACTTC.

J is TRBJ2-7 and V is TRBV28; 9 positions agree with TRBD1. V dropped 5 bases and J dropped 6; count of bases not matched to a gene: 17. The CDR3 is 17 residues long. Germline loops: CDR1 MDHEN, CDR2 SYDVKM. The CDR3 region has the DNA TGTGCCAGCAGTCGCGCCGCTCCCGGGACAGGGAGACCCGAGCAGTACTTC. This codes for CASSRAAPGTGRPEQYF.

This clonotype has more than one count but fewer than ten. Just one base apart from a much larger clone, this may be a read error. J is TRBJ1-3 and V is TRBV28, with D uncertain. Per germline, CDR1 MDHEN and CDR2 SYDVKM. CDR3 length: 12 amino acids. V was trimmed by 4 bases and J by 3 bases, leaving 4 bases between them. The CDR3 nucleotides are TGTGCCAGCAGTTCCGATGGAAACACCATATATTTT. It specifies CASSSDGNTIYF.

This clonotype has just a few counts. This chain joins TRBV5-6 and TRBJ2-2; D gene ambiguous. Germline V gene lookup returns CDR1 SGHDT and CDR2 YYEEEE. V lost 5 bases, J lost 6 bases, and 8 bases lay in between. This CDR3 region has 12 residues. The CDR3 DNA follows: TGTGCCAGCAGTGCGATTCCCGGGGAGCTGTTTTTT. As protein: CASSAIPGELFF.

This clonotype was seen at least ten times. The chain combines TRBV28 with TRBJ2-5; a possible D gene is TRBD2 (5 bases). Trimming removed 3 bases at V and 2 bases at J, with 13 bases between. The germline gives CDR1 MDHEN, CDR2 SYDVKM. This CDR3 has 15 amino acids. The CDR3: CASSLPGSAQETQYF. CDR3 sequence (DNA): TGTGCCAGCAGTTTGCCGGGGAGCGCACAAGAGACCCAGTACTTC.

This clonotype has ten or more counts. The chain carries TRBV12-3 or TRBV12-4 and TRBJ2-7; D uncertain. Trimming left V 1 base short and J 1 base short, with 5 bases between. This CDR3 has 13 amino acids. As DNA, the CDR3 is TGTGCCAGCAGTTTAGTGACATCCTACGAGCAGTACTTC. Its translation is CASSLVTSYEQYF.

This clonotype was observed a handful of times. This chain joins TRBV27 and TRBJ1-5; D gene unclear. Germline CDR1 reads MNHEY; CDR2 reads SMNVEV (reference sequence). This CDR3 is 12 amino acids long. Between the trimmed V and J ends, which lost 11 bases and 0 bases, there was a span of 8 bases. DNA for the CDR3: TGTGCCGTAGGTTATAGCAATCAGCCCCAGCATTTT. It encodes CAVGYSNQPQHF.

The chain has TRBV4-3 and TRBJ2-2; D is possibly TRBD2 (6 bases). This CDR3 contains 15 residues. Germline V gives CDR1 LGHNA, CDR2 YSLEER. V lost 8 bases to trimming and J lost 6 bases, with 19 bases between them. CDR3 residues: CASSRLAVVAGELFF. The DNA of the CDR3 is TGCGCCAGCTCCCGATTAGCGGTAGTTGCCGGGGAGCTGTTTTTT.

This chain uses TRBV19 with TRBJ2-7; D is possibly TRBD1 (6 bases). V lost 0 bases and J lost 4, with 19 bases in between. Germline V CDR1 and CDR2: LNHDA, SQIVND (reference sequence). This CDR3 is built from 17 residues. The CDR3 protein is CASSIEAGEKGKYEQYF. In nucleotides, the CDR3 is TGTGCCAGTAGTATAGAGGCAGGGGAAAAAGGAAAATACGAGCAGTACTTC.

The chain joins TRBV29-1 to TRBJ1-5; 10 bases are shared with TRBD1. The CDR3 is 16 residues long. Germline trimming cut 5 bases from V and 5 bases from J; bases unmatched to any gene: 12. The germline gives CDR1 SQVTM, CDR2 ANQGSEA. This CDR3 is CSVSGTGAWRDQPQHF. DNA of the CDR3: TGCAGCGTTTCCGGGACAGGGGCCTGGCGGGATCAGCCCCAGCATTTT. Variable domain in full (rest from reference TRBV29-1 and TRBJ1-5): SAVISQKPSRDICQRGTSLTIQCQVDSQVTMMFWYRQQPGQSLTLIATANQGSEATYESGFVIDKFPISRPNLTFSTLTVSNMSPEDSSIYLCSVSGTGAWRDQPQHFGDGTRLSIL.

This clonotype was counted at least ten times. The chain combines TRBV7-2 with TRBJ2-5; 8 positions match TRBD2. J gave up 2 bases and V 4 bases, and 6 bases lay outside the gene matches. The CDR3 runs 15 residues. From germline, CDR1 is SGHTA and CDR2 FQGNSA. The CDR3 is CASSSSGGRQETQYF. In DNA form, the CDR3 reads TGTGCCAGCAGCTCCTCGGGGGGGCGACAAGAGACCCAGTACTTC.

The V and J genes are TRBV19 and TRBJ2-1, with no clear D. The V and J ends lost 1 base and 6 bases respectively, with 4 bases between them. The CDR3 loop spans 12 amino acids. Per germline, CDR1 LNHDA and CDR2 SQIVND (reference sequence). The CDR3 coding sequence is TGTGCCAGTAGTATAGCCTCCAATGAGCAGTTCTTC. Its translation is CASSIASNEQFF.

This clonotype was detected many times. The chain has TRBV7-3 and TRBJ2-7, with D perhaps assigned TRBD1 or TRBD2 (6 bases each). Germline values: CDR1 SGHTA, CDR2 FQGTGA. The CDR3 covers 13 residues. V lost 6 bases to trimming and J lost 2 bases, with 11 bases between them. DNA for the CDR3: TGTGCCAGCAGTCGGGGGCAGACCTACGAGCAGTACTTC. This gives the protein CASSRGQTYEQYF.

This clonotype has a count of ten or more. V usage is TRBV10-3 and J usage is TRBJ2-5; 7 nucleotides line up with TRBD2. V trimming: 3 bases; J trimming: 2 bases; junction bases outside the gene matches: 6. The CDR3 extends over 15 amino acids. CDR1 is ENHRY, CDR2 SYGVKD, per germline. CDR3 sequence reads: CAISDPTSDQETQYF. CDR3 nucleotide sequence: TGTGCCATCAGTGACCCTACTAGCGATCAAGAGACCCAGTACTTC.

The V and J genes are TRBV7-3 and TRBJ1-2; 7 nucleotides match TRBD1. J lost 8 bases, V lost 2 bases, and 17 bases had no gene match. The CDR3 covers 17 residues. Germline CDR1 reads SGHTA; CDR2 reads FQGTGA. The CDR3: CASSLDNRVDRSGGYTF. CDR3 nucleotides: TGTGCCAGCAGCTTAGACAATCGGGTGGACAGGTCGGGCGGCTACACCTTC.

The J gene is TRBJ1-1, the V gene TRBV4-1; D gene uncertain. From germline, CDR1 is MGHRA and CDR2 YSYEKL. This CDR3 is 12 amino acids long. Trimming stripped 5 bases from V and 5 bases from J, with 9 bases between. This CDR3 is CASSTHRTEAFF. In nucleotides, the CDR3 is TGCGCCAGCAGCACTCATCGAACTGAAGCTTTCTTT.

This clonotype was observed at least ten times. V usage is TRBV2 and J usage is TRBJ1-5, with D maybe TRBD1 (5 bases). Deletions cut 2 bases from V and 1 base from J, with 9 bases between. The CDR3 has 15 amino acids. Germline assignment: CDR1 SNHLY and CDR2 FYNNEI. CDR3 loop: CASSEQEGSNQPQHF. CDR3 nucleotides: TGTGCCAGCAGTGAACAGGAGGGGAGCAATCAGCCCCAGCATTTT.

Regarding this clonotype: Without the conserved terminal phenylalanine or tryptophan, this CDR3 likely stems from a read error. This chain joins TRBV5-6 and TRBJ1-6; D is uncertain. CDR1 and CDR2 from the germline V gene are SGHDT and YYEEEE. This CDR3 region has 17 residues. Trimming took 4 bases from V and 6 from J, leaving 20 bases between them. CDR3: CASSPRLRQVPNSPLHL. CDR3 in DNA: TGTGCCAGCAGCCCACGCTTGAGGCAGGTCCCTAATTCACCCCTCCACCTT.

The table lists this clonotype with many counts. V usage is TRBV12-3 or TRBV12-4 and J usage is TRBJ1-1; D gene ambiguous. V gave up 5 bases and J gave up 1 base, with 11 bases separating them. The CDR3 length is 14 residues. The CDR3 DNA sequence: TGTGCCAGCAGTAATCCCCTGGGGAACACTGAAGCTTTCTTT. It specifies CASSNPLGNTEAFF.

This clonotype has ten or more counts. This chain joins TRBV12-3 or TRBV12-4 and TRBJ1-2; D not resolved. V was shortened by 1 base and J by 4 bases, with 7 bases between the two germline ends. This CDR3 is built from 13 residues. The CDR3 is CASSLGRFYGYTF. DNA of the CDR3: TGTGCCAGCAGTTTAGGCCGCTTCTATGGCTACACCTTC.

A note on this clonotype: At one end, the junction sequence differs from germline, possibly due to a read error. This sequence joins TRBV2 and TRBJ2-7; D is unresolved. This CDR3 contains 11 residues. From germline, CDR1 is SNHLY and CDR2 FYNNEI. The DNA for the CDR3 is TGTGCCAGCAGCCACTCCTACGAGCAGCACTTC. Protein product: CASSHSYEQHF.

This clonotype appeared many times. This sequence joins TRBV2 and TRBJ1-1; TRBD1 aligns across 7 bases. The CDR3 extends over 14 amino acids. Germline CDR1 is SNHLY and CDR2 is FYNNEI. V gave up 5 bases and J gave up 2 bases; unmatched junction bases: 5. The CDR3 bases are TGTGCCAGCAGTTCGAGACAGGGTAACACTGAAGCTTTCTTT. Protein sequence: CASSSRQGNTEAFF.

This clonotype was seen many times. The chain is built from TRBV12-3 or TRBV12-4 and TRBJ1-5; maybe TRBD1 (5 bases). V lost 6 bases and J lost 5, with 20 bases in between. The CDR3 consists of 16 residues. CDR3 sequence reads: CASSGYVGEDYQPQHF. In DNA form, the CDR3 reads TGTGCCAGCAGCGGTTACGTAGGGGAGGATTATCAGCCCCAGCATTTT.

The J gene is TRBJ2-5, the V gene TRBV20-1; TRBD2 aligns across 10 bases. CDR3 length: 14 residues. V was pared by 3 bases and J by 3 bases, with 4 bases of the junction left unmatched. CDR1 and CDR2 from the germline V gene are DFQATT and SNEGSKA (reference sequence). CDR3: CSARVAGGKETQYF. In DNA form, the CDR3 reads TGCAGTGCTAGGGTAGCGGGGGGAAAAGAGACCCAGTACTTC.

This clonotype was seen many times. J is TRBJ1-5 and V is TRBV28, with no clear D. This CDR3 has 19 residues. V lost 3 bases, J lost 0 bases, and 21 bases lay in between. Germline CDR1 reads MDHEN; CDR2 reads SYDVKM. The CDR3 sequence is CASSFIILFVGYSNQPQHF. The DNA of the CDR3 is TGTGCCAGCAGTTTTATCATCCTCTTCGTCGGATATAGCAATCAGCCCCAGCATTTT. The full variable domain, with the rest looked up from reference TRBV28 and TRBJ1-5, is DVKVTQSSRYLVKRTGEKVFLECVQDMDHENMFWYRQDPGLGLRLIYFSYDVKMKEKGDIPEGYSVSREKKERFSLILESASTNQTSMYLCASSFIILFVGYSNQPQHFGDGTRLSIL.

This sequence joins TRBV11-3 and TRBJ1-1; D gene ambiguous. Between the trimmed V and J ends, which lost 0 bases and 0 bases, there was a span of 14 bases. Germline values: CDR1 SGHNT, CDR2 YENEEA. CDR3 length equals 17 residues. CDR3 residues: CASSLDPVVSLNTEAFF. CDR3 bases: TGTGCCAGCAGCTTAGATCCTGTAGTCTCTTTGAACACTGAAGCTTTCTTT.

The chain joins TRBV6-1 to TRBJ1-5, with a possible D match to TRBD1 (5 bases). The germline V and J ends were trimmed by 6 bases and 2 bases, with 11 bases remaining between them. This CDR3 comprises 14 residues. Germline V CDR1 and CDR2: MNHNS, SASEGT. The CDR3 here is CASRGVGGNQPQHF. CDR3 nucleotides: TGTGCCAGCAGGGGGGTGGGGGGCAATCAGCCCCAGCATTTT.

This clonotype was observed a handful of times. The J gene is TRBJ2-4, the V gene TRBV5-1; 8 bases are a match to TRBD1. V lost 0 bases and J lost 5; bases outside the gene matches: 4. The CDR3 has 15 residues. The germline V gene encodes CDR1 SGHRS and CDR2 YFSETQ. In DNA form, the CDR3 reads TGCGCCAGCAGCTTGGGGACAGGGATCGAAAACATTCAGTACTTC. Residues: CASSLGTGIENIQYF.

This clonotype has at least ten counts. The chain combines TRBV20-1 with TRBJ2-5; D gene uncertain. Germline V gene lookup returns CDR1 DFQATT and CDR2 SNEGSKA (reference sequence). The CDR3 length is 13 residues. With 1 base removed from V and 4 bases from J, the gap between germline ends came to 10 bases. The chain's CDR3 is CSARGGSPETQYF. In DNA, the CDR3 is TGCAGTGCTAGAGGGGGTAGCCCAGAGACCCAGTACTTC.

This clonotype has at least ten counts. J is TRBJ1-1 and V is TRBV3-1; tentative D call: TRBD1 (5 bases). This CDR3 comprises 13 residues. V was clipped by 4 bases and J by 1 base, with 7 bases between them. Germline V gene data show CDR1 as LGHDT and CDR2 as YNNKEL (reference sequence). The CDR3 reads CASSRQSNTEAFF. CDR3 sequence (DNA): TGTGCCAGCAGCCGACAGTCGAACACTGAAGCTTTCTTT.

Many counts were recorded for this clonotype. The chain is built from TRBV11-2 and TRBJ1-4; D unclear. The CDR3 is 13 amino acids. V lost 1 base to trimming and J lost 8 bases, with 8 bases between them. CDR1 is SGHAT, CDR2 FQNNGV, per germline. CDR3 protein: CASSLVGTEKLFF. The CDR3 nucleotides read TGTGCCAGCAGCTTAGTCGGCACAGAAAAACTGTTTTTT.